This T cell receptor (beta chain) came from a study of OX40 agonist ivuxolimab in advanced cancers. About the research overall: Clinicians treated patients with ivuxolimab, an agonistic anti-OX40 (CD134) antibody. Study-wide results and limits: More expanded clones were found, on average, in CD8+ than in CD4+ T cells. Antigens targeted by the expanded peripheral T cells were not determined.

To note about this clone: The antigen remains undetermined.

Sequenced by immunoSEQ multiplex PCR; TCRdb stores in-frame clones only, minus some. The repertoire holds roughly 80,000 clones, with 75% to 90% as singletons. Losses at the gene ends were 5 bases for V and 3 bases for J; bases not matched to a gene: 14. Germline V gene lookup returns CDR1 SGHDT and CDR2 YYEEEE. The CDR3 is 17 amino acids. No patient had autoimmune disease or received systemic immunosuppression. The specimen comprised CD4+ or CD8+ T cells sorted from blood, sampled in a trial of the OX40 agonist ivuxolimab. The chain is built from TRBV5-6 and TRBJ1-2; 9 bases line up with TRBD1. This receptor was taken from an adult with an advanced solid tumor such as melanoma, head and neck, liver or kidney cancer. The CDR3 loop reads CASSPKFPGQGHYGYTF. CDR3 nucleotide sequence: TGTGCCAGCAGTCCCAAATTTCCGGGACAGGGACACTATGGCTACACCTTC.